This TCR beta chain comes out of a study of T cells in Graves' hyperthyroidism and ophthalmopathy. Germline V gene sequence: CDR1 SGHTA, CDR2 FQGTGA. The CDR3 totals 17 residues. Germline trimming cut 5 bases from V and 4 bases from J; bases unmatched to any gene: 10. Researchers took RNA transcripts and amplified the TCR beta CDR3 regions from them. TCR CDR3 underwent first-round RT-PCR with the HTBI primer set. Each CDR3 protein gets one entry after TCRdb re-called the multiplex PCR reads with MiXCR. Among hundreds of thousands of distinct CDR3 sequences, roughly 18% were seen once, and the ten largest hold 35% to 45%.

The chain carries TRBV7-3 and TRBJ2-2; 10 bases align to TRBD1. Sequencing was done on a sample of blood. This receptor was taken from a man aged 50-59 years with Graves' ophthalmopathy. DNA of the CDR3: TGTGCCAGCAGCCCATCCTCCGGGACAGGGGCCACCGGGGAGCTGTTTTTT. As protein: CASSPSSGTGATGELFF.